Sequencing of this TCR beta chain was carried out in a study of cytomegalovirus exposure and HLA in healthy donors. Study-wide findings and caveats: Under 20,000 TCR beta sequences were associated with HLA alleles at 0.05 false discovery rate in a later analysis. The classifier was said to identify cytomegalovirus status with high specificity and sensitivity. Reportedly, a later analysis found an Asian-associated ancestry cluster had fewer N-insertions than the approximately 700-donor mean. For TCR beta chains, V- and J-gene trimming was later linked to a missense DCLRE1C variant.

CDR1 is MGHRA, CDR2 YSYEKL, per germline. This CDR3 has 15 residues. Researchers ran the PCR with 60 Vbeta and 13 Jbeta primers. Profiled with immunoSEQ multiplex PCR; TCRdb holds only in-frame clones, not every one. The sample contains 110,000 to 150,000 clones, about 81% of which appear only once. Concerning this clone itself: Its antigen remains unknown. One end of the junction fails to match germline, which may point to a read error.

The sample comprised PBMCs. The rearrangement links TRBV4-1 to TRBJ1-2, with D uncertain. The clonotype originates from a man in his thirties or forties in good health and CMV-seronegative. This chain's CDR3 is CASSQALDSPYGYTF. The CDR3 DNA follows: TGTGCCAGCAGCCAGGCCCTGGACTCCCCTTATGGCTACACCTTC.